One and the same sample provided the 27 T cell receptor beta chains below, sequenced in a study of T-cell reconstitution after alpha-beta-depleted transplantation in children. A library of TCRbeta sequences, prepared with unique molecular identifiers, was generated. TCRdb itself ran the PCR reads through MiXCR, one entry per CDR3 protein. The sample includes hundreds of thousands of distinct CDR3 sequences, roughly a tenth of them seen just once. Sequenced here: PBMCs from the stem cell graft donor, sampled from the stem cell graft. The receptors shown here come from a human donor who donated a stem cell graft to a child with acute lymphoblastic leukemia.

This clonotype showed up just a few times. This rearrangement joins TRBV5-1 to TRBJ2-3; 10 bases match TRBD2. Trimming at V came to 7 bases and at J to 6 bases, leaving 17 bases not matched to a gene. The CDR3 sequence is 17 residues long. Germline CDR1 SGHRS, CDR2 YFSETQ. As DNA, the CDR3 is TGCGCCAGCCGGACGGATAATCTAGCGGGGGCCCCGGATACGCAGTATTTT. Amino acid sequence: CASRTDNLAGAPDTQYF.

The gene calls are TRBV10-3 and TRBJ1-6, with a weak D call TRBD1 (6 bases). The CDR3 has 15 amino acids. V was cut by 0 bases and J by 10 bases, with 13 bases left in between. Germline V lookup: CDR1 ENHRY, CDR2 SYGVKD. Here the CDR3 DNA reads TGTGCCATCAGTGAGTCACAGGGAGGCGGGTCACCCCTCCACTTT. Encoded protein: CAISESQGGGSPLHF.

This clonotype appeared many times. The J gene is TRBJ2-2, the V gene TRBV7-6; 9 bases are shared with TRBD1. Germline V gene lookup returns CDR1 SGHVS and CDR2 FNYEAQ. Trimming cost V 2 bases and J 4 bases; bases outside gene matches: 5. The CDR3 is 16 residues long. CDR3 loop: CASSLSNRGPTGELFF. The CDR3, as DNA: TGTGCCAGCAGCTTAAGTAACAGGGGGCCCACCGGGGAGCTGTTTTTT. Together with reference TRBV7-6 and TRBJ2-2, the CDR3 gives the full variable domain: GAGVSQSPRYKVTKRGQDVALRCDPISGHVSLYWYRQALGQGPEFLTYFNYEAQQDKSGLPNDRFSAERPEGSISTLTIQRTEQRDSAMYRCASSLSNRGPTGELFFGEGSRLTVL.

The chain joins TRBV7-6 to TRBJ1-4; D remains unclear. Per germline, CDR1 SGHVS and CDR2 FNYEAQ. The length of the CDR3 is 14 residues. V lost 0 bases and J 7 bases, leaving 9 bases between the germline ends. In DNA, the CDR3 is TGTGCCAGCAGCTTAGCCCCGGCGGGTGAAAAACTGTTTTTT. Protein: CASSLAPAGEKLFF.

At least ten counts were recorded for this clonotype. The V and J genes are TRBV7-8 and TRBJ2-3; the D gene could be TRBD1 or TRBD2 (6 bases each). CDR1 is SGHVS, CDR2 FQNEAQ, per germline. The CDR3 sequence is 18 residues long. V shed 8 bases and J shed 0 bases, with 24 bases lying between them. Here the CDR3 reads CASSPRGGGNPSTDTQYF. CDR3 bases: TGTGCCAGCTCCCCCCGAGGAGGGGGAAATCCTAGCACAGATACGCAGTATTTT. Variable domain in full (rest from reference TRBV7-8 and TRBJ2-3): GAGVSQSPRYKVAKRGQDVALRCDPISGHVSLFWYQQALGQGPEFLTYFQNEAQLDKSGLPSDRFFAERPEGSVSTLKIQRTQQEDSAVYLCASSPRGGGNPSTDTQYFGPGTRLTVL.

This clonotype came up many times. The chain couples TRBV12-3 or TRBV12-4 to TRBJ2-1; D possibly uses TRBD1 or TRBD2 (6 bases each). This CDR3 is 15 amino acids long. Between the trimmed V and J ends, which lost 5 bases and 7 bases, there was a span of 18 bases. CDR3 DNA: TGTGCCAGCAGTCCCCTATCGGGGGCGGGGAATGAGCAGTTCTTC. The encoded protein is CASSPLSGAGNEQFF.

This clonotype has a count of ten or more. The gene calls are TRBV11-2 and TRBJ2-7, with D maybe TRBD1 (7 bases). From germline, CDR1 is SGHAT and CDR2 FQNNGV. Trimming stripped 1 base from V and 4 bases from J, with 14 bases between. This CDR3 region has 15 residues. The DNA for the CDR3 is TGTGCCAGCAGCTTAGGGAGGGGGCATAGGTACGAGCAGTACTTC. Its protein product is CASSLGRGHRYEQYF.

This sequence joins TRBV20-1 and TRBJ1-1, with TRBD1 as a possible D gene (6 bases). Germline assignment: CDR1 DFQATT and CDR2 SNEGSKA (reference sequence). The CDR3 extends over 15 amino acids. Trimming took 2 bases from V and 3 from J, leaving 16 bases between them. CDR3 nucleotide sequence: TGCAGTGCTAGACAAGGGTCGGACAGTCACACTGAAGCTTTCTTT. Its protein is CSARQGSDSHTEAFF.

This chain connects TRBV10-3 to TRBJ1-2; D is perhaps TRBD1 (6 bases). The CDR3 spans 13 residues. V lost 6 bases and J lost 2, with 10 bases in between. CDR1 ENHRY and CDR2 SYGVKD come from the germline V gene. Here the CDR3 reads CAIRDRQNYGYTF. The CDR3 DNA reads as TGTGCCATCAGGGACAGACAGAACTATGGCTACACCTTC.

The chain links TRBV5-1 to TRBJ1-1; D possibly corresponds to TRBD1 (5 bases). The ends were cut back, 0 bases at V and 5 bases at J, with 11 bases in the middle. The CDR3 spans 14 residues. CDR1 SGHRS and CDR2 YFSETQ come from the germline V gene. The CDR3 loop reads CASSLDPGSTEAFF. The CDR3 DNA reads as TGCGCCAGCAGCTTGGATCCAGGGTCGACTGAAGCTTTCTTT.

The sample holds a few counts of this clonotype. The chain couples TRBV19 to TRBJ2-6; 14 nucleotides agree with TRBD2. Unmatched junction bases numbered 1, after V lost 5 bases and J lost 1 base. This CDR3 is built from 17 residues. Per germline, CDR1 LNHDA and CDR2 SQIVND (reference sequence). The CDR3 bases are TGTGCCAGTAGTTGGACTAGCGGGGGGTCTGGGGCCAACGTCCTGACTTTC. Translation gives CASSWTSGGSGANVLTF. Variable domain in full (rest from reference TRBV19 and TRBJ2-6): DGGITQSPKYLFRKEGQNVTLSCEQNLNHDAMYWYRQDPGQGLRLIYYSQIVNDFQKGDIAEGYSVSREKKESFPLTVTSAQKNPTAFYLCASSWTSGGSGANVLTFGAGSRLTVL.

This clonotype has a count of ten or more. The chain is built from TRBV5-1 and TRBJ2-1; maybe TRBD1 (6 bases). Trimming took off 6 bases at V and 5 bases at J, with 18 bases between the two ends. This CDR3 comprises 15 residues. CDR1 and CDR2 (germline): SGHRS, YFSETQ. This CDR3 is CASIQGQGNDNEQFF. The CDR3 DNA follows: TGCGCCAGCATCCAGGGGCAGGGGAATGACAATGAGCAGTTCTTC.

This clonotype was seen a handful of times. V usage is TRBV7-6 and J usage is TRBJ2-2; 7 positions agree with TRBD1. This CDR3 has 16 residues. With V trimmed by 0 bases and J by 3 bases, 4 bases remained unmatched. The germline gives CDR1 SGHVS, CDR2 FNYEAQ. CDR3 nucleotides: TGTGCCAGCAGCTTAGCTCTGGGACAGTACACCGGGGAGCTGTTTTTT. Translating it yields CASSLALGQYTGELFF.

This clonotype has a count of ten or more. This chain connects TRBV3-1 to TRBJ2-5; D is perhaps TRBD2 (7 bases). V was shortened by 7 bases and J by 1 base, with 16 bases between the two germline ends. Germline loops: CDR1 LGHDT, CDR2 YNNKEL (reference sequence). This CDR3 is 15 amino acids long. This CDR3 is CASIGGGFTQETQYF. The DNA of the CDR3 is TGTGCCAGCATTGGCGGGGGCTTCACCCAAGAGACCCAGTACTTC.

The chain links TRBV11-2 to TRBJ2-1; 9 bases are a match to TRBD1. In germline, CDR1 is SGHAT, CDR2 FQNNGV. Trimming cost V 5 bases and J 5 bases; bases outside gene matches: 19. The CDR3 spans 19 residues. CDR3 sequence: CASSPPRGQGPNVDNEQFF. CDR3 DNA: TGTGCCAGCAGCCCACCGCGGGGACAGGGACCAAATGTGGACAATGAGCAGTTCTTC. Based on the CDR3 plus reference TRBV11-2 and TRBJ2-1, the full variable domain is EAGVAQSPRYKIIEKRQSVAFWCNPISGHATLYWYQQILGQGPKLLIQFQNNGVVDDSQLPKDRFSAERLKGVDSTLKIQPAKLEDSAVYLCASSPPRGQGPNVDNEQFFGPGTRLTVL.

This clonotype has ten or more counts. The CDR3, as DNA: TGTGCCAGCAGATTGGGGGGGCCTAACAATGAGCAGTTCTTC. Its translation is CASRLGGPNNEQFF. The chain links TRBV7-9 to TRBJ2-1; the D gene is possibly TRBD2 (7 bases). Deletions cut 6 bases from V and 5 bases from J, with 14 bases between. Germline assignment: CDR1 SEHNR and CDR2 FQNEAQ (reference sequence). The CDR3 has 14 residues.

Concerning this clonotype: A much larger clone differs from this one at a single base, so this may be a read error. The final CDR3 position lacks the conserved phenylalanine or tryptophan, pointing to a likely read error. CDR3 sequence reads: CASSYGTGEREAFC. The CDR3 nucleotides read TGCGCCAGCAGCTACGGGACAGGGGAACGTGAAGCTTTCTGT. The genes are TRBV5-1 and TRBJ1-1, with 10 bases lining up with TRBD1. The V and J ends lost 3 bases and 7 bases, in that order; junction bases with no gene match: 6. This CDR3 contains 14 residues. Germline CDR1 SGHRS, CDR2 YFSETQ.

This clonotype has at least ten counts. This chain links TRBV7-9 with TRBJ2-7, with TRBD1 matching 7 bases. The CDR3 runs 16 residues. Germline V gives CDR1 SEHNR, CDR2 FQNEAQ (reference sequence). The trim removed 0 bases at V and 2 bases at J, leaving 7 bases unmatched. CDR3 coding DNA: TGTGCCAGCAGCTTAGCCGGGACAGCAGGACCCTACGAGCAGTACTTC. This gives the protein CASSLAGTAGPYEQYF. Combining the CDR3 with reference TRBV7-9 and TRBJ2-7 gives the whole variable domain DTGVSQNPRHKITKRGQNVTFRCDPISEHNRLYWYRQTLGQGPEFLTYFQNEAQLEKSRLLSDRFSAERPKGSFSTLEIQRTEQGDSAMYLCASSLAGTAGPYEQYFGPGTRLTVT.

This clonotype came up a few times. The V gene is TRBV18, the J gene TRBJ2-2; perhaps TRBD2 as D (5 bases). V was clipped by 3 bases and J by 6 bases, with 11 bases between them. CDR3 size: 14 residues. Per germline, CDR1 KGHSH and CDR2 LQKENI. CDR3 sequence: CASSPEGSAGELFF. The CDR3 DNA sequence: TGTGCCAGCTCACCCGAGGGCTCCGCCGGGGAGCTGTTTTTT.

V and J are TRBV29-1 and TRBJ1-1; tentative D call: TRBD1 (5 bases). The germline V and J ends were trimmed by 0 bases and 1 base, with 9 bases remaining between them. The CDR3 extends over 14 amino acids. Germline V gives CDR1 SQVTM, CDR2 ANQGSEA. CDR3 in amino acids: CSVEDWQGNTEAFF. Written as DNA, the CDR3 is TGCAGCGTTGAAGATTGGCAGGGGAACACTGAAGCTTTCTTT.

As for this clonotype: This could be a read error, since a much larger clone is one nucleotide away. The chain links TRBV6-1 to TRBJ2-7; tentatively, D is TRBD1 or TRBD2 (5 bases each). Germline CDR1 reads MNHNS; CDR2 reads SASEGT. This CDR3 comprises 15 residues. V lost 7 bases to trimming and J lost 1 base, with 17 bases between them. The CDR3 sequence: CASNVNMGVSYEQYF. CDR3 nucleotide sequence: TGTGCCAGCAATGTAAACATGGGGGTATCCTACGAGCAGTACTTC.

This clonotype was observed many times. The chain combines TRBV18 with TRBJ2-1; 8 bases fit TRBD1. Germline V gene sequence: CDR1 KGHSH, CDR2 LQKENI. The length of the CDR3 is 15 residues. V was clipped by 4 bases and J by 7 bases; unmatched bases: 9. The CDR3 DNA is TGTGCCAGCTCACTCGGACAGGGCGGAGGGAATGAGCAGTTCTTC. Protein sequence: CASSLGQGGGNEQFF.

This chain joins TRBV12-3 or TRBV12-4 and TRBJ2-5; the match to TRBD2 covers 9 bases. After removal of 6 bases from V and 3 bases from J, the junction contained 5 bases not matched to a gene. There are 14 residues in the CDR3. The CDR3 sequence is CASSVAGAEETQYF. The CDR3 nucleotides read TGTGCCAGCAGCGTAGCGGGGGCCGAAGAGACCCAGTACTTC.

This clonotype has at least ten counts. V and J are TRBV7-2 and TRBJ2-7, with 9 bases that match TRBD1. The trim removed 2 bases at V and 1 base at J, leaving 3 bases unmatched. The CDR3 has 15 residues. The V gene's germline CDR1 is SGHTA and CDR2 FQGNSA. CDR3 loop: CASSLIGTGSYEQYF. For the CDR3, the DNA is TGTGCCAGCAGCTTAATAGGGACAGGGTCCTACGAGCAGTACTTC.

There are many counts of this clonotype. The chain uses TRBV7-2 and TRBJ2-3, with TRBD2 identical over 12 bases. J lost 4 bases, V lost 5 bases, and 7 bases had no gene match. The V gene's germline CDR1 is SGHTA and CDR2 FQGNSA. CDR3 length: 16 amino acids. The CDR3 region has the DNA TGTGCCAGCAGCCGAGCTAGCGGGGGGGCCGCAGATACGCAGTATTTT. It codes for CASSRASGGAADTQYF. Full variable domain (outside the CDR3, taken from reference TRBV7-2 and TRBJ2-3): GAGVSQSPSNKVTEKGKDVELRCDPISGHTALYWYRQSLGQGLEFLIYFQGNSAPDKSGLPSDRFSAERTGGSVSTLTIQRTQQEDSAVYLCASSRASGGAADTQYFGPGTRLTVL.

The J gene is TRBJ2-7, the V gene TRBV20-1; TRBD1 agrees at 9 bases. The V segment lost 3 bases and the J segment 2 bases; nucleotides outside the gene matches: 8. The CDR3 totals 15 residues. Germline V gene data show CDR1 as DFQATT and CDR2 as SNEGSKA (reference sequence). The CDR3 DNA is TGCAGTGCTAGTCCACGGGACAGGGTTACCTACGAGCAGTACTTC. Protein product: CSASPRDRVTYEQYF.

In its sample, this clonotype was seen many times. CDR3 residues: CASSSSVSYEQYF. The CDR3 nucleotides are TGCGCCAGCAGCTCGAGCGTATCCTACGAGCAGTACTTC. This chain links TRBV5-1 with TRBJ2-7, with D unresolved. CDR3 length equals 13 residues. The germline V and J ends were trimmed by 3 bases and 1 base, with 8 bases remaining between them. Germline loops: CDR1 SGHRS, CDR2 YFSETQ.